This TCR beta chain was sequenced in a study of identical twins. Germline-derived CDR1 and CDR2 are SEHNR and FQNEAQ (reference sequence). Trimming cost V 3 bases and J 4 bases, with 6 bases left between them. The length of the CDR3 is 13 residues. Whole-study findings and limits: Among out-of-frame alpha sequences shared by twins, low generation probability occurred in excess. Fewer insertions were carried by abundant cord blood beta clonotypes, but none was seen in memory repertoires.

Template switching introduced a universal primer site, and the cDNA bore unique molecular identifiers. One entry per CDR3 protein, called by TCRdb with MiXCR from the 5' RACE reads. The sample includes 690,000 or so distinct CDR3 sequences, over 8.5% seen only once; the top ten take around 0.98%. This clonotype was found many times. Its antigen is undetermined. These data are also associated with another study on yellow fever vaccine responses in identical twins.

This chain links TRBV7-9 with TRBJ2-2; maybe TRBD1 (5 bases). Sequenced sample: PBMCs. This TCR was sampled from a woman younger than 35 in good health. The DNA for the CDR3 is TGTGCCAGCAGCTTCCAGGGCACCGGGGAGCTGTTTTTT. This translates into CASSFQGTGELFF.